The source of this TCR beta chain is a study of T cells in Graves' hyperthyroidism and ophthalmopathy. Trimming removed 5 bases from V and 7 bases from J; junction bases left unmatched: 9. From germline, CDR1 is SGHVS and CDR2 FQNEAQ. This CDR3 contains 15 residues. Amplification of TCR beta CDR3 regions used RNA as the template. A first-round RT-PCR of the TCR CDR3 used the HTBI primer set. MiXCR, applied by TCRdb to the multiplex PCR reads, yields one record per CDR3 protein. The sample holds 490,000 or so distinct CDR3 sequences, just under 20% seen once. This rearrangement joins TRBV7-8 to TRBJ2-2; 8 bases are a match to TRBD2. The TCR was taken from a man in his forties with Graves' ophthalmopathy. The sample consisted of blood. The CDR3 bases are TGTGCCAGCAGCCTCGAGCGGGGGCAAGGCGGGGAGCTGTTTTTT. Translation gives CASSLERGQGGELFF.